Here is one T cell receptor (beta chain) with its context. Its cognate antigen is unknown. The data belong to a study of T-cell reconstitution after alpha-beta-depleted transplantation in children. Notes on the study in general: Newly produced T cells mostly accounted for T-cell counts and diversity one year post-transplant. Several hundred rapidly expanded clones from non-depleted graft cells reportedly supplied alpha-beta T cells about two months post-transplant. Certain patients had high TCRbeta diversity at day 60, and it came from recipient T cells and thymic progenitors that survived.

The V segment lost 3 bases and the J segment 2 bases; nucleotides outside the gene matches: 9. The CDR3 is 16 residues long. The germline V gene has CDR1 SGHDT and CDR2 YYEEEE. The TCRbeta library was prepared with unique molecular identifiers. A single record per CDR3 protein comes from TCRdb applying MiXCR to the PCR reads. The sample holds about 300,000 distinct CDR3 sequences, 6% to 10% seen once. The chain combines TRBV5-6 with TRBJ2-3; 7 nucleotides match TRBD2. The sequence derives from a female patient between 2 and 10 years old who had a stem cell transplant for Fanconi anemia, so the T cells may come from the graft donor. Sample: peripheral blood, taken 360 days after TCRalphabeta/CD19-depleted stem cell transplant. CDR3 amino acids: CASSSPTSRSTDTQYF. As DNA, the CDR3 is TGTGCCAGCAGCTCCCCGACTAGCCGATCCACAGATACGCAGTATTTT. Filled out from reference TRBV5-6 and TRBJ2-3, the complete variable domain reads DAGVTQSPTHLIKTRGQQVTLRCSPKSGHDTVSWYQQALGQGPQFIFQYYEEEERQRGNFPDRFSGHQFPNYSSELNVNALLLGDSALYLCASSSPTSRSTDTQYFGPGTRLTVL.